These 13 T cell receptor beta chains originate from one sample sequenced in a study of blood T cell repertoires in COVID-19. Only in-frame clones appear in the TCRdb table, and some are missing; sequencing was by immunoSEQ multiplex PCR. The sample lists 250,000 or so clones, about 88% seen once, with 3.5% to 5.5% in the top ten. Sequencing input: peripheral blood. The receptors here all came from a woman in her thirties or forties who had recovered from COVID-19.

The chain has TRBV6-2 or TRBV6-3 and TRBJ1-1, with D tentatively TRBD1 (6 bases). Trimming removed 2 bases from V and 1 base from J, with 11 bases in between. The CDR3 totals 15 residues. CDR1 is MNHEY, CDR2 SVGEGT, per germline. The CDR3 loop is CASSYGGRKNTEAFF. The CDR3, as DNA: TGTGCCAGCAGTTACGGGGGCAGGAAGAACACTGAAGCTTTCTTT.

The genes are TRBV12-5 and TRBJ2-7; TRBD1 agrees at 8 bases. J gave up 3 bases and V 5 bases, and 9 bases lay outside the gene matches. The CDR3 extends over 15 amino acids. Germline V gives CDR1 LGHNT, CDR2 FRNRAP. CDR3 bases: TGTGCTAGTGGTCGAAGGACAGGGAGTGACTACGAGCAGTACGTC. It specifies CASGRRTGSDYEQYV.

The chain is built from TRBV2 and TRBJ2-3, with 7 positions matching TRBD1. The CDR3 totals 15 residues. The J segment lost 4 bases and the V segment lost 4 bases, leaving 8 bases of the junction unmatched. The germline CDR1 and CDR2 sequences are SNHLY and FYNNEI. The chain's CDR3 is CASSVTAQGADTQYF. The CDR3 region has the DNA TGTGCCAGCAGTGTGACGGCCCAGGGGGCAGATACGCAGTATTTT.

The rearrangement joins TRBV4-3 to TRBJ1-2; 9 nucleotides match TRBD1. The CDR3 sequence is 14 residues long. CDR1 LGHNA and CDR2 YSLEER come from the germline V gene. J gave up 4 bases and V 3 bases, and 3 bases lay outside the gene matches. CDR3: CASSHPGQGYGYTF. The CDR3 DNA reads as TGCGCCAGCAGCCATCCGGGACAGGGCTATGGCTACACCTTC.

This sequence joins TRBV9 and TRBJ2-3; no clear D gene. V gave up 4 bases and J gave up 4 bases, with 10 bases separating them. The germline V gene has CDR1 SGDLS and CDR2 YYNGEE. This CDR3 is 13 amino acids long. CDR3: CASSTTIADTQYF. The CDR3 nucleotides read TGTGCCAGCAGCACAACGATTGCAGATACGCAGTATTTT.

This clone was counted a few times. In DNA form, the CDR3 reads TGTGCCAGCTCACCACTGGCCACCTTTAGCACAGATACGCAGTATTTT. Protein sequence: CASSPLATFSTDTQYF. The rearrangement links TRBV18 to TRBJ2-3; D is undetermined. V was cut by 1 base and J by 0 bases, with 11 bases left in between. Germline V gene sequence: CDR1 KGHSH, CDR2 LQKENI. The CDR3 runs 16 residues.

The DNA of the CDR3 is TGTGCCAGCTCCCCCGGACAGGGGAAGGTCTACACCTTC. Translated, it gives CASSPGQGKVYTF. The chain carries TRBV18 and TRBJ1-2; 9 bases align to TRBD1. Trimming at V came to 6 bases and at J to 10 bases, leaving 9 bases not matched to a gene. In germline, CDR1 is KGHSH, CDR2 LQKENI. The CDR3 contains 13 residues.

This clone came up once. The rearrangement links TRBV4-1 to TRBJ2-3; 8 bases map to TRBD2. After removal of 3 bases from V and 3 bases from J, the junction contained 2 bases not matched to a gene. Germline V gives CDR1 MGHRA, CDR2 YSYEKL. The CDR3 spans 14 residues. The CDR3 nucleotides are TGCGCCAGCAGCCAGGCGGGGGGTACAGATACGCAGTATTTT. Translating gives CASSQAGGTDTQYF.

V usage is TRBV4-1 and J usage is TRBJ1-1; a possible D gene is TRBD1 (6 bases). CDR3 length: 15 residues. Trimming left V 0 bases short and J 5 bases short, with 13 bases between. Germline CDR1 reads MGHRA; CDR2 reads YSYEKL. The chain's CDR3 is CASSQEFKGGTEAFF. CDR3 in DNA: TGCGCCAGCAGCCAAGAATTCAAGGGGGGGACTGAAGCTTTCTTT.

The chain uses TRBV6-6 and TRBJ2-7, with D perhaps matching TRBD1 (6 bases). The CDR3 spans 13 residues. Germline CDR1 MNHNY, CDR2 SVGAGI (reference sequence). V shed 5 bases and J shed 2 bases, with 10 bases lying between them. The CDR3 bases are TGTGCCAGCAGTGGACAGACGACCTACGAGCAGTACTTC. This sequence encodes CASSGQTTYEQYF.

V usage is TRBV9 and J usage is TRBJ2-1; 12 positions match TRBD2. The CDR3 totals 14 residues. Germline V gives CDR1 SGDLS, CDR2 YYNGEE. The V gene end was trimmed by 4 bases and the J gene end by 8 bases; junction bases not matched to a gene: 4. As DNA, the CDR3 is TGTGCCAGCAGCCCGCGACTAGCGGGAGATGAGCAGTTCTTC. As protein: CASSPRLAGDEQFF.

V usage is TRBV10-1 and J usage is TRBJ2-3, with 9 bases matching TRBD1. V was pared by 2 bases and J by 3 bases, with 3 bases of the junction left unmatched. CDR1 and CDR2 from the germline V gene are WNHNN and SYGVQD (reference sequence). This CDR3 is built from 15 residues. In nucleotides, the CDR3 is TGCGCCAGCAGTGAGCCGGGACAGGGAACAGATACGCAGTATTTT. This translates into CASSEPGQGTDTQYF.

The chain couples TRBV5-1 to TRBJ1-3; D is perhaps TRBD1 (6 bases). CDR1 is SGHRS, CDR2 YFSETQ, per germline. The CDR3 runs 14 residues. Deletions cut 1 base from V and 3 bases from J, with 8 bases between. The CDR3 sequence: CASSLTGYGNTIYF. CDR3 nucleotides: TGCGCCAGCAGCTTGACAGGGTATGGAAACACCATATATTTT. The entire variable domain, with the rest obtained from reference TRBV5-1 and TRBJ1-3, is as follows: KAGVTQTPRYLIKTRGQQVTLSCSPISGHRSVSWYQQTPGQGLQFLFEYFSETQRNKGNFPGRFSGRQFSNSRSEMNVSTLELGDSALYLCASSLTGYGNTIYFGEGSWLTVV.